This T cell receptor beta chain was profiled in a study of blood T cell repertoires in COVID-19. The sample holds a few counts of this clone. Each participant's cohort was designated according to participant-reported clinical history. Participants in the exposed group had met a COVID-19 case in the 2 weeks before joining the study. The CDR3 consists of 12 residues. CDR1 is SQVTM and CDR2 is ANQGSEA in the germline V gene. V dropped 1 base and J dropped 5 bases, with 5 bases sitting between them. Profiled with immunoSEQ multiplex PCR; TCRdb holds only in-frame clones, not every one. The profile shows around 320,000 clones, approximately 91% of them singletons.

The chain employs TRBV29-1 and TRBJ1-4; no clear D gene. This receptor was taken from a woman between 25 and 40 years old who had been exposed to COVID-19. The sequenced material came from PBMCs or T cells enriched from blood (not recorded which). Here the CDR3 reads CSVEGANEKLFF. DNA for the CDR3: TGCAGCGTTGAAGGAGCGAATGAAAAACTGTTTTTT.